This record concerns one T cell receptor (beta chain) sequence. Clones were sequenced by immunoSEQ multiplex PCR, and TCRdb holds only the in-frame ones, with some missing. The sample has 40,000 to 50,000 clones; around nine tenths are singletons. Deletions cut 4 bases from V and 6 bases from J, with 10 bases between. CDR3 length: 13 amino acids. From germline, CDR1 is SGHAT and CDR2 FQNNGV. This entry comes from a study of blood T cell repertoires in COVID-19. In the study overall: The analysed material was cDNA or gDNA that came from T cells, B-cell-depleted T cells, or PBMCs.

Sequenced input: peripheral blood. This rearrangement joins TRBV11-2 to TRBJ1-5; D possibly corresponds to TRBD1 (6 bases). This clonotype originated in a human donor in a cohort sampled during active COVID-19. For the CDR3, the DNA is TGTGCCAGCAGCTCCACAGGGATTCAGCCCCAGCATTTT. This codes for CASSSTGIQPQHF.